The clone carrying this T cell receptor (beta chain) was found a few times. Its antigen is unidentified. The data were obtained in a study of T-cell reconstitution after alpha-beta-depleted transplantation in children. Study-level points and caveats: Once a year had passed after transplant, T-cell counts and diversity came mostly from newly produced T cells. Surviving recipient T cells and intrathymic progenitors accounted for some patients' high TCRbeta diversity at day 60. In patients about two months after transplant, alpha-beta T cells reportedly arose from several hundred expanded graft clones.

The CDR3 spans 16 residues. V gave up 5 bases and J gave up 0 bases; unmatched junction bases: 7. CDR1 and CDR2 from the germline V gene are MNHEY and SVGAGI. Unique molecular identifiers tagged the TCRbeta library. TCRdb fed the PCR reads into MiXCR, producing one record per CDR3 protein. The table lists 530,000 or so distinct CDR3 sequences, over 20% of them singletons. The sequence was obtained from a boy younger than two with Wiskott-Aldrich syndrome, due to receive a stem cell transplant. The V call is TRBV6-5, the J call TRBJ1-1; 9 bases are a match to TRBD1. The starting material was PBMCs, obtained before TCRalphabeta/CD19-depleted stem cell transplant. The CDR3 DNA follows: TGTGCCAGCAGTACTAGACAGGGGGTTATGAACACTGAAGCTTTCTTT. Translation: CASSTRQGVMNTEAFF.